Listed below are T cell receptor beta chains from one sample, sequenced in a study of cytomegalovirus exposure and HLA in healthy donors. TCRdb keeps only in-frame clones here, not all; method: immunoSEQ multiplex PCR. The sample has more than 65,000 clones; 67% are singletons. The sample was PBMCs. These receptors were taken from a woman between 45 and 65 years old in good health and CMV-seropositive. Each CDR3 is given with its conserved first and last residue. Each record gives: V gene, D gene, J gene, clone size, CDR3 protein, CDR3 DNA. A D gene is named only where the DNA matches it firmly. Clone size is given for some rows only: seen once, a few or many times, or a class if the clone is expanded.

TRBV19,NA,TRBJ1-2,NA,CASSISRLGYTF,TGTGCCAGTAGTATCTCGAGGTTGGGCTACACCTTC
TRBV5-1,TRBD1,TRBJ2-1,NA,CASSLSGTGVGEQFF,TGCGCCAGCAGTTTATCCGGGACAGGGGTCGGTGAGCAGTTCTTC
TRBV28,TRBD1,TRBJ2-2,few,CATYGDRGVNTGELFF,TGTGCCACCTACGGGGACAGGGGAGTGAACACCGGGGAGCTGTTTTTT
TRBV10-2,TRBD2,TRBJ2-1,NA,CASLAGGSNEQFF,TGCGCCAGCCTAGCGGGGGGATCCAATGAGCAGTTCTTC
TRBV25-1,TRBD2,TRBJ2-5,few,CASSEYTSGVGETQYF,TGTGCCAGCAGTGAATATACTAGCGGGGTAGGGGAGACCCAGTACTTC
TRBV30,TRBD1,TRBJ2-4,few,CAWGAGQGGDIQYF,TGTGCCTGGGGTGCTGGACAGGGTGGGGACATTCAGTACTTC
TRBV9,NA,TRBJ2-5,NA,CASSVGVEGGGQETQYF,TGTGCCAGCAGCGTAGGTGTGGAGGGAGGGGGGCAAGAGACCCAGTACTTC
TRBV27,NA,TRBJ2-3,NA,CASSLRRSTDTQYF,TGTGCCAGCAGTTTACGGCGGAGCACAGATACGCAGTATTTT
TRBV9,TRBD1,TRBJ1-2,NA,CASSPWTGRGGYTF,TGTGCCAGCAGCCCATGGACAGGGAGGGGAGGCTACACCTTC
TRBV6-1,TRBD1,TRBJ1-1,few,CASSEKGVPTGVIAEAFF,TGTGCCAGCAGTGAAAAAGGGGTGCCTACAGGGGTTATCGCTGAAGCTTTCTTT
TRBV10-3,TRBD1,TRBJ1-5,NA,CAISDPGQGAYQPQHF,TGTGCCATCAGTGATCCAGGACAGGGCGCTTATCAGCCCCAGCATTTT
TRBV7-3,NA,TRBJ1-1,NA,CASSQSGSSEGGKAFF,TGTGCCAGCAGTCAAAGTGGCTCCAGCGAGGGTGGAAAAGCTTTCTTT
TRBV19,NA,TRBJ1-5,NA,CASSIRPRQGNQPQHF,TGTGCCAGTAGTATTAGGCCTAGACAGGGCAATCAGCCCCAGCATTTT